These T cell receptor beta chains were read from a single sample in a study of cytomegalovirus exposure and HLA in healthy donors. Some clones are missing from TCRdb's copy, which holds only in-frame ones; the method was immunoSEQ multiplex PCR. The sample holds about 140,000 clones; 76% are singletons and the top ten take about 2%. Specimen: PBMCs. The receptors shown here come from a man aged 35-49 years in good health and CMV-seronegative. Both conserved end residues are part of each CDR3. Fields, in order: J gene, D gene, clone size, V gene, CDR3 protein, CDR3 DNA. D genes are given only for firm matches. Rows may omit the clone size; those that give it use once, few, many or a size class.

>TRBJ2-5|TRBD2|NA|TRBV10-2
CASSESPAGAGEQYF
TGCGCCAGCAGTGAGTCCCCAGCGGGAGCGGGGGAGCAGTACTTC
>TRBJ2-7|TRBD2|NA|TRBV4-1
CASSQKPGLALGWEQYF
TGCGCCAGCAGCCAGAAGCCGGGACTAGCCCTGGGATGGGAGCAGTACTTC
>TRBJ2-3|NA|NA|TRBV5-1
CASSFRGASTDTQYF
TGCGCCAGCAGCTTCAGGGGAGCAAGCACAGATACGCAGTATTTT
>TRBJ2-7|NA|NA|TRBV9
CASKTRAAYEQYF
TGTGCCAGCAAGACCAGGGCGGCCTACGAGCAGTACTTC
>TRBJ2-1|TRBD1|NA|TRBV25-1
CASSLKRTGLHLHSLQFF
TGTGCCAGCAGTCTCAAAAGGACAGGCCTTCATCTACACAGTTTGCAGTTCTTC
>TRBJ2-7|TRBD1|NA|TRBV18
CASSPGTGLSYEQYF
TGTGCCAGCTCGCCCGGGACAGGGCTTTCCTACGAGCAGTACTTC
>TRBJ2-7|TRBD2|NA|TRBV4-3
CASSQDFSGAIYEQYF
TGCGCCAGCAGCCAAGATTTTAGCGGGGCCATCTACGAGCAGTACTTC
>TRBJ2-1|NA|NA|TRBV1
CTSRWDSAPFF
TGCACCAGCAGATGGGACAGTGCACCGTTCTTC
>TRBJ1-5|TRBD1|NA|TRBV18
CASSRGNRGMEPQHF
TGTGCCAGCTCACGTGGGAACAGGGGTATGGAGCCCCAGCATTTT
>TRBJ2-3|TRBD2|NA|TRBV27
CASSGLAGVTDTQYF
TGTGCCAGCAGCGGACTAGCGGGAGTTACAGATACGCAGTATTTT
>TRBJ1-1|NA|once|TRBV30
CAWSAQGLHTEAFF
TGTGCCTGGAGCGCACAGGGATTGCACACTGAAGCTTTCTTT
>TRBJ2-1|TRBD1|NA|TRBV19
CASSVRQGKRYNEQFF
TGTGCCAGTAGCGTAAGACAGGGTAAAAGGTACAATGAGCAGTTCTTC
>TRBJ2-2|TRBD2|NA|TRBV11-2
CASSLVLLAENTGELFF
TGTGCCAGCAGCTTAGTATTGCTAGCGGAGAACACCGGGGAGCTGTTTTTT
>TRBJ2-1|TRBD2|NA|TRBV15
CATSGSGSLGWEQFF
TGTGCCACCAGCGGAAGCGGGAGCCTGGGTTGGGAGCAGTTCTTC
>TRBJ1-1|NA|few|TRBV27
CASSHYANTEAFF
TGTGCCAGCAGCCACTATGCTAACACTGAAGCTTTCTTT
>TRBJ2-2|TRBD2|NA|TRBV5-1
CASSVGLAGEIGELFF
TGCGCCAGCAGCGTCGGACTAGCGGGAGAGATCGGGGAGCTGTTTTTT
>TRBJ1-1|NA|NA|TRBV19
CASSIGGLNTEAFF
TGTGCCAGTAGTATAGGAGGGCTGAACACTGAAGCTTTCTTT
>TRBJ2-2|NA|NA|TRBV11-3
CASSLDPTTPGELFF
TGTGCCAGCAGCTTAGATCCCACGACACCCGGGGAGCTGTTTTTT
>TRBJ1-1|TRBD1|NA|TRBV6-1
CASSETRQGVTEAFF
TGTGCCAGCAGTGAAACCCGCCAGGGGGTAACTGAAGCTTTCTTT
>TRBJ1-2|NA|NA|TRBV11-2
CASSSNWASNYGYTF
TGTGCCAGCAGCTCTAATTGGGCGTCGAACTATGGCTACACCTTC
>TRBJ2-7|TRBD1|NA|TRBV5-4
CASSFDWGTVYEQYF
TGTGCCAGCAGCTTTGACTGGGGGACAGTATACGAGCAGTACTTC
>TRBJ2-7|NA|NA|TRBV6-1
CASSETGYSYEQYF
TGTGCCAGCAGTGAGACAGGTTATAGTTACGAGCAGTACTTC
>TRBJ2-7|TRBD1|NA|TRBV7-2
CASSLVRTGGLYEQYF
TGTGCCAGCAGCTTAGTCCGGACAGGGGGACTCTACGAGCAGTACTTC
>TRBJ2-3|TRBD2|few|TRBV6-6
CATRLAGTDTQYF
TGTGCCACCAGACTAGCGGGCACAGATACGCAGTATTTT
>TRBJ2-5|NA|NA|TRBV30
CAWSVRVGAETQYF
TGTGCCTGGAGTGTACGTGTGGGAGCGGAGACCCAGTACTTC